These T cell receptor beta chains were read from a single sample in a study of Graves' ophthalmopathy and Graves' hyperthyroidism. One entry per CDR3 protein results from TCRdb running MiXCR on the multiplex PCR reads. The data show 650,000 to 900,000 distinct CDR3 sequences, 40% seen once. Specimen: peripheral blood. These TCRs come from an adult man with Graves' ophthalmopathy. Each CDR3 is given with its conserved first and last residue. D genes are given only for firm matches. A row's size may be missing; if present it is once, few, many or a size class.

CASSLIGLGREQYF	TGTGCCAGCAGCTTAATTGGGTTAGGGCGTGAGCAGTACTTC	TRBV7-2	TRBJ2-7	-	-
CASSLRLSGTEAFF	TGTGCCAGCAGTTTAAGACTTTCGGGCACTGAAGCTTTCTTT	TRBV2	TRBJ1-1	-	few
CASSTGGVSNQPQHF	TGCGCCAGCAGCACAGGGGGAGTTAGCAATCAGCCCCAGCATTTT	TRBV5-1	TRBJ1-5	TRBD1	-
CASRELLGTQYF	TGTGCCAGCAGGGAGTTGTTGGGGACCCAGTACTTC	TRBV28	TRBJ2-5	-	few
CASSPFYASPLHF	TGTGCCAGCAGCCCATTCTACGCTTCACCCCTCCACTTT	TRBV7-2	TRBJ1-6	-	-
CSALTGTAYGYTF	TGCAGTGCCCTGACCGGGACAGCCTATGGCTACACCTTC	TRBV25-1	TRBJ1-2	TRBD1	-
CASSLIQEEKLFF	TGTGCCAGCAGCTTGATCCAGGAGGAAAAACTGTTTTTT	TRBV7-9	TRBJ1-4	-	few
CASSPPSRLKKETQYF	TGTGCCAGCAGCCCCCCTAGCCGACTTAAAAAAGAGACCCAGTACTTC	TRBV7-2	TRBJ2-5	-	many
CASSPGQPSYEQYF	TGTGCCAGTAGCCCGGGACAGCCTTCCTACGAGCAGTACTTC	TRBV19	TRBJ2-7	TRBD1	many
CAISRFPPGQVNTGELFF	TGTGCCATTAGTCGCTTCCCTCCGGGACAGGTGAACACCGGGGAGCTGTTTTTT	TRBV19	TRBJ2-2	TRBD1	-
CASSSPVGESNYGYTF	TGTGCCAGCAGCTCGCCCGTTGGGGAAAGTAACTATGGCTACACCTTC	TRBV7-9	TRBJ1-2	-	-
CASREDVGGELFF	TGTGCCAGCAGAGAGGACGTCGGCGGGGAGCTGTTTTTT	TRBV10-3	TRBJ2-2	-	-
CASGGTSGQKIQETQYF	TGTGCCAGCGGGGGGACTAGCGGCCAGAAAATACAAGAGACCCAGTACTTC	TRBV7-2	TRBJ2-5	TRBD2	few
CASSLPPGQGPYEQYF	TGTGCCAGCAGCTTGCCCCCGGGACAGGGGCCCTACGAGCAGTACTTC	TRBV7-2	TRBJ2-7	TRBD1	-
CATTGTIHEQYF	TGTGCCACGACAGGGACTATCCACGAGCAGTACTTC	TRBV10-3	TRBJ2-7	-	-
CAWKRDLARTEAFF	TGTGCCTGGAAAAGAGACCTGGCTCGGACTGAAGCTTTCTTT	TRBV30	TRBJ1-1	-	-
CASSRNRGRRGTEAFF	TGTGCCAGCAGCCGAAACAGGGGTCGGAGGGGAACTGAAGCTTTCTTT	TRBV12-3/TRBV12-4	TRBJ1-1	TRBD1	-